The 17 T cell receptor beta chains presented below share a single source sample, sequenced in a study of cytotoxic CD8 clonotypes in ibrutinib-treated CLL. Profiling relied on immunoSEQ multiplex PCR, and the TCRdb table lists in-frame clones only, not all of them. Of around 150,000 clones in the sample, around nine tenths are singletons; the top ten hold 3% to 3.5%. The input for sequencing was PBMCs, taken at disease progression, from a patient treated with ibrutinib. The source is a human donor with chronic lymphocytic leukemia.

The V and J genes are TRBV5-8 and TRBJ2-5; maybe TRBD1 (7 bases). V was clipped by 4 bases and J by 5 bases, with 18 bases between them. The length of the CDR3 is 15 residues. Germline V gene data show CDR1 as SGHTS and CDR2 as YDEGEE. In nucleotides, the CDR3 is TGTGCCAGCAGCCCTGGACAGGAGGGTGATGAGACCCAGTACTTC. Its protein is CASSPGQEGDETQYF. The whole variable domain, filled in from reference TRBV5-8 and TRBJ2-5, reads EAGVTQSPTHLIKTRGQQATLRCSPISGHTSVYWYQQALGLGLQFLLWYDEGEERNRGNFPPRFSGRQFPNYSSELNVNALELEDSALYLCASSPGQEGDETQYFGPGTRLLVL.

This chain uses TRBV30 with TRBJ1-4, with TRBD1 matching over 7 bases. J lost 16 bases, V lost 0 bases, and 11 bases had no gene match. The CDR3 spans 13 residues. Germline assignment: CDR1 GTSNPN and CDR2 SVGIG (reference sequence). In DNA form, the CDR3 reads TGTGCCTGGAGTGTACGTATCGGGACAGAGGAGTTTTTT. Its protein is CAWSVRIGTEEFF.

This sequence joins TRBV7-2 and TRBJ2-7; D is ambiguous. This CDR3 spans 11 amino acids. Per germline, CDR1 SGHTA and CDR2 FQGNSA. V shed 5 bases and J shed 4 bases, with 6 bases lying between them. CDR3 loop: CASSREYEQYF. DNA of the CDR3: TGTGCCAGCAGCCGTGAGTACGAGCAGTACTTC.

The J gene is TRBJ1-4, the V gene TRBV30; 9 bases align to TRBD1. The CDR3 spans 14 residues. CDR1 and CDR2 (germline): GTSNPN, SVGIG (reference sequence). With 3 bases clipped from V and 7 bases from J, the junction kept 6 bases outside the gene matches. CDR3 DNA: TGTGCCTGGAGCCCTGGACAGGGGTTTGAAAAACTGTTTTTT. Protein sequence: CAWSPGQGFEKLFF.

This chain links TRBV19 with TRBJ2-6; 10 nucleotides align to TRBD1. Unmatched junction bases numbered 7, after V lost 4 bases and J lost 4 bases. Germline-derived CDR1 and CDR2 are LNHDA and SQIVND (reference sequence). This CDR3 is 17 amino acids long. CDR3: CASSTGTGEAGANVLTF. DNA of the CDR3: TGTGCCAGTAGTACCGGGACAGGGGAGGCAGGGGCCAACGTCCTGACTTTC.

Points on this clone: Other DNA sequences from this sample encode an identical CDR3 as well. The rearrangement joins TRBV7-9 to TRBJ2-5; D not certain. CDR1 and CDR2 (germline): SEHNR, FQNEAQ (reference sequence). Trimming shortened V by 5 bases and J by 1 base, and 2 bases separated the two germline ends. This CDR3 comprises 11 residues. This CDR3 reads CASSLQETQYF. The DNA of the CDR3 is TGTGCCAGCAGCCTCCAAGAGACCCAGTACTTC.

The chain combines TRBV6-1 with TRBJ2-1; the D gene is possibly TRBD2 (5 bases). V lost 6 bases and J 0 bases, leaving 12 bases between the germline ends. The germline V gene encodes CDR1 MNHNS and CDR2 SASEGT. CDR3 length: 15 amino acids. CDR3 region: CASRERYHSYNEQFF. Here the CDR3 DNA reads TGTGCCAGCAGGGAGCGGTACCACTCCTACAATGAGCAGTTCTTC.

This rearrangement joins TRBV6-1 to TRBJ1-2, with D perhaps matching TRBD1 (6 bases). The CDR3 loop spans 15 amino acids. Trimming stripped 7 bases from V and 5 bases from J, with 20 bases between. Per germline, CDR1 MNHNS and CDR2 SASEGT. CDR3 nucleotides: TGTGCCAGCATTTTCCGGGACACCCTCCGGTATGGCTACACCTTC. Translating it yields CASIFRDTLRYGYTF.

The genes are TRBV11-3 and TRBJ2-2, with D unresolved. The CDR3 extends over 14 amino acids. The germline gives CDR1 SGHNT, CDR2 YENEEA. V was pared by 1 base and J by 0 bases, with 3 bases between. CDR3 bases: TGTGCCAGCAGCTTAGGCACGAACACCGGGGAGCTGTTTTTT. It translates to CASSLGTNTGELFF.

This chain uses TRBV28 with TRBJ2-7; D might be TRBD1 or TRBD2, each matching 6 bases. Trimming left V 2 bases short and J 5 bases short, with 10 bases between. CDR1 MDHEN and CDR2 SYDVKM come from the germline V gene. This CDR3 has 13 residues. Here the CDR3 reads CASSLEGEDEQYF. The DNA of the CDR3 is TGTGCCAGCAGTTTAGAGGGGGAGGACGAGCAGTACTTC.

The V call is TRBV27, the J call TRBJ2-1; D is perhaps TRBD2 (6 bases). The V gene's germline CDR1 is MNHEY and CDR2 SMNVEV (reference sequence). Trimming removed 5 bases from V and 5 bases from J, with 10 bases in between. The CDR3 sequence is 13 residues long. CDR3 amino acids: CASSRGGDNEQFF. The CDR3 coding sequence is TGTGCCAGCAGTAGGGGAGGCGACAATGAGCAGTTCTTC.

This clone has more than one count but fewer than ten. The chain combines TRBV6-4 with TRBJ2-2; D is ambiguous. There are 14 residues in the CDR3. V dropped 6 bases and J dropped 0 bases, with 8 bases sitting between them. Per germline, CDR1 MRHNA and CDR2 SNTAGT. CDR3 amino acids: CASREIANTGELFF. Written as DNA, the CDR3 is TGTGCCAGCAGGGAGATAGCGAACACCGGGGAGCTGTTTTTT.

The chain has TRBV19 and TRBJ2-3; 7 bases map to TRBD2. V lost 3 bases to trimming and J lost 0 bases; unmatched junction nucleotides: 0. Germline V lookup: CDR1 LNHDA, CDR2 SQIVND (reference sequence). This CDR3 contains 14 residues. This CDR3 reads CASSMRGSTDTQYF. The DNA for the CDR3 is TGTGCCAGTAGTATGCGGGGGAGCACAGATACGCAGTATTTT.

The CDR3: CASSALPPDYEQYF. CDR3 coding DNA: TGTGCCAGCAGTGCCCTGCCCCCAGACTACGAGCAGTACTTC. J is TRBJ2-7 and V is TRBV28; no clear D. CDR3 length: 14 amino acids. Germline CDR1 MDHEN, CDR2 SYDVKM. Trimming stripped 5 bases from V and 3 bases from J, with 14 bases between. Together with reference TRBV28 and TRBJ2-7, the CDR3 gives the full variable domain: DVKVTQSSRYLVKRTGEKVFLECVQDMDHENMFWYRQDPGLGLRLIYFSYDVKMKEKGDIPEGYSVSREKKERFSLILESASTNQTSMYLCASSALPPDYEQYFGPGTRLTVT.

This chain joins TRBV9 and TRBJ2-7; D gene ambiguous. V gave up 4 bases and J gave up 1 base, with 12 bases separating them. CDR3 size: 14 residues. Per germline, CDR1 SGDLS and CDR2 YYNGEE. DNA for the CDR3: TGTGCCAGCAGCCCCAACCAGGTTTCCTACGAGCAGTACTTC. It encodes CASSPNQVSYEQYF.

In this sample, this clone turned up once. The chain links TRBV7-2 to TRBJ1-2, with unresolved D. Trimming cost V 5 bases and J 8 bases, with 15 bases left between them. This CDR3 is built from 13 residues. Germline CDR1 and CDR2: SGHTA and FQGNSA. Here the CDR3 reads CASSPRQAAGYTF. Written as DNA, the CDR3 is TGTGCCAGCAGCCCTCGCCAAGCCGCCGGCTACACCTTC.

This clone was seen once. The chain employs TRBV5-4 and TRBJ2-7, with 10 bases aligning to TRBD1. V shed 4 bases, J shed 4 bases, and the junction held 5 bases outside the gene matches. The CDR3 length is 14 residues. From germline, CDR1 is SGHNT and CDR2 YYREEE (reference sequence). CDR3 loop: CASSRDRGPYEQYF. As DNA, the CDR3 is TGTGCCAGCAGCCGGGACAGGGGTCCTTACGAGCAGTACTTC.